The 31 T cell receptor beta chains below all came from one sample that was sequenced in a study of shared clonotypes between healthy human individuals. The method was immunoSEQ multiplex PCR; TCRdb's version includes in-frame clones alone and lacks a portion of them. The sample lists roughly 1,100,000 clones, around 76% occurring once. The specimen sequenced was memory CD4+ T cells sorted from blood. Stated subset: CD45RA-negative fraction. Source of these receptors: a man between 18 and 35 years old in good health.

The chain joins TRBV5-4 to TRBJ2-7; 11 positions match TRBD2. Looked up from germline, CDR1 is SGHNT and CDR2 is YYREEE (reference sequence). V shed 5 bases, J shed 3 bases, and the junction held 4 bases outside the gene matches. CDR3 length equals 14 residues. CDR3 amino acids: CASRFGTSGYEQYF. For the CDR3, the DNA is TGTGCCAGCAGGTTCGGGACTAGCGGCTACGAGCAGTACTTC. Looking up the rest from reference TRBV5-4 and TRBJ2-7 gives the full variable domain: ETGVTQSPTHLIKTRGQQVTLRCSSQSGHNTVSWYQQALGQGPQFIFQYYREEENGRGNFPPRFSGLQFPNYSSELNVNALELDDSALYLCASRFGTSGYEQYFGPGTRLTVT.

The chain recombines TRBV10-3 with TRBJ2-3, with 8 bases aligning to TRBD2. The V and J ends lost 4 bases and 3 bases, in that order; junction bases with no gene match: 6. In germline, CDR1 is ENHRY, CDR2 SYGVKD. CDR3 length: 15 amino acids. The CDR3 region is CAISVAGLVTDTQYF. The DNA of the CDR3 is TGTGCCATCAGTGTTGCGGGACTAGTAACAGATACGCAGTATTTT.

As for this clone: Other DNA sequences of this sample code for an identical CDR3. The chain is built from TRBV5-1 and TRBJ1-4; D is possibly TRBD1 (6 bases). Germline V gene data show CDR1 as SGHRS and CDR2 as YFSETQ. This CDR3 has 14 residues. V lost 1 base, J lost 4 bases, and 8 bases lay in between. CDR3 DNA: TGCGCCAGCAGCTTGTCAGGGGTTAATGAAAAACTGTTTTTT. This sequence encodes CASSLSGVNEKLFF.

The chain uses TRBV6-5 and TRBJ1-6, with a tentative D call TRBD1 (6 bases). V shed 5 bases and J shed 9 bases, with 17 bases lying between them. Germline assignment: CDR1 MNHEY and CDR2 SVGAGI. This CDR3 contains 15 residues. CDR3 bases: TGTGCCAGCAGTCCCGGGACAAAAATTCCTTCACCCCTCCACTTT. As protein: CASSPGTKIPSPLHF.

V is TRBV19 and J is TRBJ1-1; tentatively, D is TRBD1 (6 bases). Germline assignment: CDR1 LNHDA and CDR2 SQIVND (reference sequence). The V end was cut by 5 bases, the J end by 8 bases, with 18 bases between. The CDR3 totals 14 residues. The CDR3 sequence is CASSHQRAGTEAFF. The CDR3 DNA is TGTGCCAGTAGTCACCAGAGAGCCGGGACAGAAGCTTTCTTT.

The chain couples TRBV5-1 to TRBJ2-6; 8 nucleotides align to TRBD1. The CDR3 totals 17 residues. With V trimmed by 4 bases and J by 3 bases, 9 bases remained unmatched. Germline lookup yields CDR1 SGHRS and CDR2 YFSETQ. CDR3 in DNA: TGCGCCAGCAGCGTCGGACAGGGTCTTGGTGGGGCCAACGTCCTGACTTTC. Its protein is CASSVGQGLGGANVLTF.

The J gene is TRBJ2-2, the V gene TRBV5-1, with D tentatively TRBD1 or TRBD2 (5 bases each). Germline lookup yields CDR1 SGHRS and CDR2 YFSETQ. The CDR3 length is 15 residues. V was clipped by 0 bases and J by 4 bases, with 10 bases between them. CDR3 sequence: CASSLVGGPTGELFF. The CDR3 DNA sequence: TGCGCCAGCAGCTTGGTTGGGGGACCCACCGGGGAGCTGTTTTTT. The full variable domain, with the rest looked up from reference TRBV5-1 and TRBJ2-2, is KAGVTQTPRYLIKTRGQQVTLSCSPISGHRSVSWYQQTPGQGLQFLFEYFSETQRNKGNFPGRFSGRQFSNSRSEMNVSTLELGDSALYLCASSLVGGPTGELFFGEGSRLTVL.

This clone was counted at least ten times. The V and J genes are TRBV27 and TRBJ2-5, with D unresolved. V was cut by 2 bases and J by 7 bases, with 14 bases left in between. This CDR3 contains 14 residues. CDR1 and CDR2 from the germline V gene are MNHEY and SMNVEV (reference sequence). CDR3 nucleotides: TGTGCCAGCAGTTTAGCCCCACAATATGGGACCCAGTACTTC. Amino acid sequence: CASSLAPQYGTQYF.

V and J are TRBV15 and TRBJ2-2; 7 nucleotides align to TRBD1. Germline V gene lookup returns CDR1 LNHNV and CDR2 YYDKDF (reference sequence). Germline trimming cut 4 bases from V and 0 bases from J; bases unmatched to any gene: 8. CDR3 length equals 17 residues. The CDR3 region has the DNA TGTGCCACCAGCACTCCGGGACAGAGATCGAACACCGGGGAGCTGTTTTTT. The encoded protein is CATSTPGQRSNTGELFF. The full variable domain, completed using reference TRBV15 and TRBJ2-2, is DAMVIQNPRYQVTQFGKPVTLSCSQTLNHNVMYWYQQKSSQAPKLLFHYYDKDFNNEADTPDNFQSRRPNTSFCFLDIRSPGLGDTAMYLCATSTPGQRSNTGELFFGEGSRLTVL.

Concerning this clone itself: A much larger clone lies one base from this, so it may be a read error. This sample includes further DNA sequences coding for the same CDR3. The gene calls are TRBV11-2 and TRBJ2-6; D unresolved. CDR3 length: 15 residues. Looked up from germline, CDR1 is SGHAT and CDR2 is FQNNGV. The CDR3 protein is CASSLLPSGANVLTF. In DNA, the CDR3 is TGTGCCAGCAGCCTTCTTCCCTCTGGAGCCAACGTCCTGACTTTC.

The chain uses TRBV30 and TRBJ1-3; 11 nucleotides agree with TRBD1. The J segment lost 5 bases and the V segment lost 2 bases, leaving 8 bases of the junction unmatched. The V gene's germline CDR1 is GTSNPN and CDR2 SVGIG (reference sequence). The CDR3 loop spans 16 amino acids. As DNA, the CDR3 is TGTGCCTGGAGTCTATCGGACAGGGGGCGGCGAAACACCATATATTTT. Translation gives CAWSLSDRGRRNTIYF.

A word on this clone: Other DNA sequences of this sample code for an identical CDR3. The chain is built from TRBV27 and TRBJ1-2; D is possibly TRBD1 (6 bases). Looked up from germline, CDR1 is MNHEY and CDR2 is SMNVEV (reference sequence). The V end lost 3 bases, the J end lost 1 base, and 6 bases lay between the germline ends. This CDR3 is built from 13 residues. In DNA form, the CDR3 reads TGTGCCAGCAGTTTCAGGGGTAACTATGGCTACACCTTC. This codes for CASSFRGNYGYTF.

As concerns this clone: Other nucleotide sequences from this sample produce the same CDR3. The chain combines TRBV30 with TRBJ2-7; 14 nucleotides line up with TRBD2. CDR1 GTSNPN and CDR2 SVGIG come from the germline V gene (reference sequence). The CDR3 is made up of 14 amino acids. V lost 3 bases, J lost 2 bases, and 0 bases stayed unmatched. The CDR3: CAWRGLAGAYEQYF. CDR3 in DNA: TGTGCCTGGAGGGGACTAGCGGGAGCCTACGAGCAGTACTTC. The variable domain in full, with the rest retrieved from reference TRBV30 and TRBJ2-7, is SQTIHQWPATLVQPVGSPLSLECTVEGTSNPNLYWYRQAAGRGLQLLFYSVGIGQISSEVPQNLSASRPQDRQFILSSKKLLLSDSGFYLCAWRGLAGAYEQYFGPGTRLTVT.

The chain has TRBV10-2 and TRBJ1-1; TRBD1 agrees at 7 bases. V shed 8 bases, J shed 1 base, and the junction held 4 bases outside the gene matches. The CDR3 loop spans 13 amino acids. CDR1 and CDR2 (germline): WSHSY, SAAADI. CDR3 sequence reads: CASRGQPNTEAFF. CDR3 DNA sequence: TGCGCCAGCCGGGGACAGCCGAACACTGAAGCTTTCTTT.

The chain combines TRBV30 with TRBJ2-3, with D unresolved. The ends were cut back, 4 bases at V and 5 bases at J, with 7 bases in the middle. The CDR3 is 11 residues long. The germline V gene has CDR1 GTSNPN and CDR2 SVGIG (reference sequence). The CDR3 DNA sequence: TGTGCCTGGATGGTGAAAGATACGCAGTATTTT. This codes for CAWMVKDTQYF.

This clone was observed a few times. Other DNA sequences in this sample translate to the same CDR3. The rearrangement joins TRBV7-8 to TRBJ2-1; D remains ambiguous. CDR1 and CDR2 (germline): SGHVS, FQNEAQ. The CDR3 extends over 12 amino acids. V dropped 5 bases and J dropped 7 bases, with 9 bases sitting between them. CDR3 residues: CASSPAMNEQFF. CDR3 sequence (DNA): TGTGCCAGCAGCCCGGCCATGAATGAGCAGTTCTTC.

This chain joins TRBV11-2 and TRBJ2-7; 7 nucleotides match TRBD1. Germline CDR1 and CDR2: SGHAT and FQNNGV. Germline trimming cut 5 bases from V and 5 bases from J; bases unmatched to any gene: 6. The length of the CDR3 is 13 residues. Here the CDR3 DNA reads TGTGCCAGCAGCCCACAGGGGATGGACGAGCAGTACTTC. Translated: CASSPQGMDEQYF.

This clone was seen just once. The chain recombines TRBV5-1 with TRBJ2-7, with TRBD1 identical over 10 bases. The CDR3 loop spans 15 amino acids. Trimming at V came to 4 bases and at J to 5 bases, leaving 9 bases not matched to a gene. Germline V lookup: CDR1 SGHRS, CDR2 YFSETQ. The CDR3 spells CASSLTGGKVNEQYF. Written as DNA, the CDR3 is TGCGCCAGCAGCCTGACAGGGGGCAAGGTCAACGAGCAGTACTTC. The entire variable domain, with the rest obtained from reference TRBV5-1 and TRBJ2-7, is as follows: KAGVTQTPRYLIKTRGQQVTLSCSPISGHRSVSWYQQTPGQGLQFLFEYFSETQRNKGNFPGRFSGRQFSNSRSEMNVSTLELGDSALYLCASSLTGGKVNEQYFGPGTRLTVT.

This clone was seen a few times. The chain combines TRBV28 with TRBJ1-3; TRBD1 aligns across 8 bases. The germline V gene has CDR1 MDHEN and CDR2 SYDVKM. V shed 2 bases and J 7 bases; nucleotides not matched to a gene: 7. CDR3 size: 15 residues. CDR3 DNA: TGTGCCAGCAGTTTACCCCGGACAGGGAAGAACACCATATATTTT. Translating it yields CASSLPRTGKNTIYF.

This clone was recorded a few times. This chain connects TRBV19 to TRBJ2-2; no clear D. The length of the CDR3 is 15 residues. Germline V gives CDR1 LNHDA, CDR2 SQIVND (reference sequence). V dropped 7 bases and J dropped 4 bases, with 16 bases sitting between them. The CDR3 nucleotides read TGTGCCAGTACCAAAGTGGTGGGCACCACCGGGGAGCTGTTTTTT. Its translation: CASTKVVGTTGELFF.

This clone came up once. This sequence joins TRBV29-1 and TRBJ2-5; 10 nucleotides align to TRBD1. CDR1 SQVTM and CDR2 ANQGSEA come from the germline V gene. There are 12 residues in the CDR3. After removal of 8 bases from V and 4 bases from J, the junction contained 4 bases not matched to a gene. This CDR3 is CSLWTGGETQYF. DNA of the CDR3: TGCAGCTTATGGACAGGGGGAGAGACCCAGTACTTC.

There are a few counts of this clone. The J gene is TRBJ2-2, the V gene TRBV5-6; perhaps TRBD1 as D (5 bases). This CDR3 has 15 amino acids. Trimming shortened V by 0 bases and J by 4 bases, and 10 bases separated the two germline ends. Germline CDR1 is SGHDT and CDR2 is YYEEEE. The CDR3 region is CASSLGGISTGELFF. Here the CDR3 DNA reads TGTGCCAGCAGCTTGGGGGGCATTAGCACCGGGGAGCTGTTTTTT.

The CDR3 loop reads CTSTEAGDRTDTQYF. The CDR3 coding sequence is TGCACCAGCACCGAAGCGGGAGATCGGACAGATACGCAGTATTTT. V and J are TRBV1 and TRBJ2-3; the table names TRBD2, a call not compared with the DNA. TRBV1 is labeled a pseudogene. The CDR3 spans 15 residues.

The V gene is TRBV6-6, the J gene TRBJ2-5; TRBD2 aligns across 8 bases. Looked up from germline, CDR1 is MNHNY and CDR2 is SVGAGI (reference sequence). This CDR3 has 14 amino acids. J lost 5 bases, V lost 7 bases, and 9 bases had no gene match. CDR3 in DNA: TGTGCCAGCACCAAAAGCGGGAGCTGGGAGACCCAGTACTTC. Translating gives CASTKSGSWETQYF.

The chain couples TRBV5-8 to TRBJ2-5; 7 bases align to TRBD1. This CDR3 spans 13 amino acids. Germline loops: CDR1 SGHTS, CDR2 YDEGEE. The ends lost 4 bases at V and 4 bases at J; junction bases unmatched: 4. The CDR3 sequence is CASSVNRGETQYF. CDR3 bases: TGTGCCAGCAGCGTGAACAGGGGAGAGACCCAGTACTTC.

The genes are TRBV5-5 and TRBJ2-2, with D possibly matching TRBD1 (5 bases). Trimming shortened V by 2 bases and J by 6 bases, and 20 bases separated the two germline ends. CDR3 length equals 17 residues. Germline lookup yields CDR1 SGHKS and CDR2 YYEKEE (reference sequence). In nucleotides, the CDR3 is TGTGCCAGCAGCTTTTCCACAGGAATCTTTAGGCCCGGGGAGCTGTTTTTT. Its protein product is CASSFSTGIFRPGELFF.

This clone has just a few counts. J is TRBJ1-5 and V is TRBV11-2; perhaps TRBD1 as D (6 bases). The CDR3 runs 16 residues. V shed 5 bases and J shed 2 bases, with 16 bases lying between them. Germline V gene data show CDR1 as SGHAT and CDR2 as FQNNGV. CDR3 DNA: TGTGCCAGCAGCCCTAGTCGGGGGCAGGGCAATCAGCCCCAGCATTTT. Translating gives CASSPSRGQGNQPQHF.

The chain combines TRBV7-2 with TRBJ2-7; 11 nucleotides agree with TRBD1. V lost 3 bases to trimming and J lost 3 bases; unmatched junction nucleotides: 4. The CDR3 has 15 residues. Germline V gives CDR1 SGHTA, CDR2 FQGNSA. In DNA form, the CDR3 reads TGTGCCAGCAGCTTCCCAGGGACAGGGGGCTACGAGCAGTACTTC. Its translation: CASSFPGTGGYEQYF.

This rearrangement joins TRBV10-3 to TRBJ1-2, with a possible D match to TRBD1 (5 bases). Germline CDR1 and CDR2: ENHRY and SYGVKD. The V gene lost 0 bases and the J gene lost 1 base, with 12 bases spanning the gap. CDR3 size: 16 residues. The CDR3 sequence: CAISESGGLSNYGYTF. The CDR3 DNA reads as TGTGCCATCAGTGAGTCCGGGGGACTGAGTAACTATGGCTACACCTTC.

With respect to this clone: Other DNA variants within this sample encode the same CDR3. The chain couples TRBV5-1 to TRBJ2-3; no definite D call. V lost 2 bases to trimming and J lost 1 base, with 5 bases between them. The CDR3 is 13 amino acids. Germline V gene sequence: CDR1 SGHRS, CDR2 YFSETQ. The CDR3, as DNA: TGCGCCAGCAGCTTTGGCGGCACAGATACGCAGTATTTT. Amino acids: CASSFGGTDTQYF.

The sample holds many counts of this clone. The chain employs TRBV5-1 and TRBJ2-2, with TRBD2 identical over 7 bases. Germline V gene data show CDR1 as SGHRS and CDR2 as YFSETQ. This CDR3 comprises 16 residues. Trimming at V came to 4 bases and at J to 6 bases, leaving 12 bases not matched to a gene. The CDR3 DNA reads TGCGCCAGCAGCCCGAACGGCGGGAGTGTCTCCGGGGAGCTGTTTTTT. Translating it yields CASSPNGGSVSGELFF.